This TCR beta chain was identified in a study of T-cell memory formation after mild COVID-19 (dated by TCRdb to the early 2020s). Study-wide context: TCR sequence clusters from the two donors were found to be largely donor specific. The cohort was made up of two young adult volunteers, one female and one male, who were previously healthy. Longitudinal TCRalpha and TCRbeta repertoire sequencing tracked T-cell clones expanding and contracting after mild COVID-19 in two donors. General findings and caveats noted by the study authors: The detection of some responding clones in pre-infection memory suggests that pre-existing cross-reactive memory T cells joined the SARS-CoV-2 response. The study included only a couple of mild cases, and larger cohorts that include severe cases with pre-infection samples were judged to be necessary. SARS-CoV-2 specificity of the second-wave clones peaking on day 37 was not confirmed. Clones contracting from day 15 to 85 had balanced CD4/CD8 phenotypes, while a second wave expanding from day 15 to 37 was biased towards CD4+. Contracting CD4+ clones were found mainly in CM and EM memory subsets, while CD8+ clones were enriched in EMRA.

PBMCs were isolated by Ficoll-Paque density gradient centrifugation. This clonotype was found a few times. Its antigen is not yet known. The record has no base qualities; no much larger clone is one base away. CDR3 length: 14 amino acids, cysteine to phenylalanine. This entry keeps only the CDR3 DNA: 42 bases, framed from base 1. Instrument used: Illumina NovaSeq 6000. Using 5'RACE with constant-segment primers, TCRalpha and TCRbeta cDNA libraries were constructed, with sample barcodes and unique molecular identifiers added in the process. RNA was extracted from every sample with Trizol reagent. Libraries were amplified in two PCR steps, with a second sample barcode and Illumina TruSeq adapters added in the second step. The libraries were sequenced on an Illumina NovaSeq using 2 x 150 bp paired-end reads. Regarding the original processing steps: With migec v1.2.7, reads were demultiplexed and then collapsed into UMI-guided consensus sequences. Using mixcr v2.1.11, UMI consensuses were aligned to TRA and TRB V and J templates and then assembled into clonotypes. A clonotype was counted as expanded or contracted only if both edgeR and NoisET called the change significant, with noise models trained on biological replicates. edgeR calls used a false discovery rate-adjusted p below 0.01 and a log2 fold-change threshold of 1. PCA with hierarchical clustering of max-normalized trajectories of the 1000 most abundant clonotypes was used as exploratory dynamics analysis. Separately sequenced CD4+ and CD8+ repertoires were used to assign the CD4 or CD8 phenotype of responding clones. TCRdb applied fastp at Q25 and MiXCR to the public reads, then kept only in-frame beta chains. Each record represents a unique CDR3 protein, reported with the most common genes and DNA among its rows. Clone size and V and J calls follow TCRdb, not the original study. The sample data list approximately 440,000 distinct CDR3 sequences, and around 20% of these were observed just once. The ten most abundant clones make up 7.5% to 10% of the sample.

This clonotype was obtained from an adult woman who had mild COVID-19 (a few samples of this study predate the infection). The sample titles of this study are shuffled in the database, so cell type and time point are left out; the donor was told from shared clones. Rearrangement joined TRBV21-1 to TRBJ1-3. TRBV21-1 is assigned pseudogene status. The specimen sequenced was PBMCs or a T cell subset sorted from them (not recorded which). The nucleotides are TGTGCCAGCAGCAAACAATGGGGTGGAAACACCATATATTTT. Translated, it gives CASSKQWGGNTIYF.